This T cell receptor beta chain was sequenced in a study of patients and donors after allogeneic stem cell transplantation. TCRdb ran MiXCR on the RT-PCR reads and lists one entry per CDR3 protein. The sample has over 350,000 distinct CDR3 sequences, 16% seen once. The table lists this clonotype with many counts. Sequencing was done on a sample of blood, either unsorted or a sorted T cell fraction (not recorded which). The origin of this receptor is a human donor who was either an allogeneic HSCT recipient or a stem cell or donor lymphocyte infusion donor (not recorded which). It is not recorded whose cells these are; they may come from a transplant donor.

The CDR3 reads CASSWLGGRNSPLHF. The CDR3 bases are TGTGCCAGCAGCTGGCTAGGGGGTCGGAATTCACCCCTCCACTTT. The V gene is TRBV7-9, the J gene TRBJ1-6; D may be TRBD1 (6 bases). Germline-derived CDR1 and CDR2 are SEHNR and FQNEAQ (reference sequence). The V end was cut by 4 bases, the J end by 7 bases, with 14 bases between. The CDR3 loop spans 15 amino acids.